Presented here are 19 T cell receptor beta chains from one specimen sequenced in a study of blood T cell repertoires in COVID-19. Method: immunoSEQ multiplex PCR; TCRdb's copy keeps in-frame clones and lacks some. Counted here are around 200,000 clones, around nine tenths occurring once; the ten biggest clones make up 0.8% to 1%. Sequencing used peripheral blood. The source is a woman younger than 35 who had recovered from COVID-19.

CDR3 nucleotide sequence: TGTGCCAGCAGCCCTCGGACAGGGGCGAACACTGAAGCTTTCTTT. It encodes CASSPRTGANTEAFF. The chain is built from TRBV7-9 and TRBJ1-1; 9 bases line up with TRBD1. CDR1 and CDR2 (germline): SEHNR, FQNEAQ (reference sequence). V lost 5 bases, J lost 1 base, and 5 bases stayed unmatched. CDR3 length: 15 residues.

V and J are TRBV5-5 and TRBJ2-5; possible D gene TRBD2, 6 bases. V was clipped by 0 bases and J by 1 base, with 13 bases between them. The CDR3 extends over 16 amino acids. The germline gives CDR1 SGHKS, CDR2 YYEKEE (reference sequence). The CDR3 loop reads CASSLGLGDFQETQYF. In nucleotides, the CDR3 is TGTGCCAGCAGCTTGGGGCTTGGGGACTTCCAAGAGACCCAGTACTTC. The full variable domain, with the rest looked up from reference TRBV5-5 and TRBJ2-5, is DAGVTQSPTHLIKTRGQQVTLRCSPISGHKSVSWYQQVLGQGPQFIFQYYEKEERGRGNFPDRFSARQFPNYSSELNVNALLLGDSALYLCASSLGLGDFQETQYFGPGTRLLVL.

A few counts support this clone. V and J are TRBV6-5 and TRBJ1-2, with 8 positions matching TRBD1. Germline V gives CDR1 MNHEY, CDR2 SVGAGI. This CDR3 region has 15 residues. Trimming at V came to 5 bases and at J to 4 bases, leaving 9 bases not matched to a gene. The DNA of the CDR3 is TGTGCCAGCAGTCCCGGGACAGGTGTCCTCTATGGCTACACCTTC. This codes for CASSPGTGVLYGYTF.

The chain combines TRBV5-1 with TRBJ2-1; no firm D call. The CDR3 consists of 15 residues. Trimming pared 1 base from V and 2 bases from J, leaving 10 bases between. Germline V CDR1 and CDR2: SGHRS, YFSETQ. The CDR3 here is CASSLSTQAYNEQFF. The CDR3 DNA reads as TGCGCCAGCAGCTTGTCTACGCAGGCCTACAATGAGCAGTTCTTC.

The chain employs TRBV5-4 and TRBJ2-2; 7 nucleotides agree with TRBD2. From germline, CDR1 is SGHNT and CDR2 YYREEE (reference sequence). Trimming at V came to 1 base and at J to 1 base, leaving 7 bases not matched to a gene. The CDR3 spans 17 residues. In DNA form, the CDR3 reads TGTGCCAGCAGCTTGTCGGCTAGCGGACGGAACACCGGGGAGCTGTTTTTT. This codes for CASSLSASGRNTGELFF.

This clone has more than one count but fewer than ten. The chain carries TRBV18 and TRBJ2-3; weak D call: TRBD1 (6 bases). The CDR3 has 16 amino acids. V dropped 4 bases and J dropped 4 bases, with 18 bases sitting between them. Germline CDR1 KGHSH, CDR2 LQKENI. The chain's CDR3 is CASSLPRDTYSDTQYF. As DNA, the CDR3 is TGTGCCAGCTCACTCCCCCGGGACACTTATTCAGATACGCAGTATTTT.

The J gene is TRBJ1-2, the V gene TRBV5-5, with 9 nucleotides matching TRBD1. V trimming: 3 bases; J trimming: 5 bases; junction bases outside the gene matches: 11. Germline assignment: CDR1 SGHKS and CDR2 YYEKEE (reference sequence). CDR3 length equals 16 residues. The CDR3 sequence is CASSYVGTGSGYGYTF. CDR3 bases: TGTGCCAGCAGCTATGTCGGGACAGGGTCGGGATATGGCTACACCTTC.

Remarks on this clone: This sample includes further DNA sequences coding for the same CDR3. The chain has TRBV30 and TRBJ1-5; D not certain. In germline, CDR1 is GTSNPN, CDR2 SVGIG (reference sequence). This CDR3 contains 14 residues. V lost 0 bases and J 2 bases, leaving 8 bases between the germline ends. The CDR3 is CAWSVGRGNQPQHF. The CDR3 DNA reads as TGTGCCTGGAGTGTAGGCCGGGGCAATCAGCCCCAGCATTTT.

A few counts support this clone. The chain couples TRBV27 to TRBJ1-1, with D perhaps matching TRBD1 (5 bases). Germline V lookup: CDR1 MNHEY, CDR2 SMNVEV (reference sequence). The CDR3 length is 16 residues. Trimming pared 2 bases from V and 0 bases from J, leaving 13 bases between. This chain's CDR3 is CASSLMGDFVNTEAFF. CDR3 DNA sequence: TGTGCCAGCAGTTTAATGGGGGACTTTGTGAACACTGAAGCTTTCTTT.

This rearrangement joins TRBV6-4 to TRBJ2-7; TRBD2 aligns across 7 bases. The CDR3 totals 18 residues. V shed 2 bases and J 3 bases; nucleotides not matched to a gene: 16. From germline, CDR1 is MRHNA and CDR2 SNTAGT. CDR3 in amino acids: CASSDVVTRLASGYEQYV. CDR3 coding DNA: TGTGCCAGCAGTGACGTTGTTACGCGGTTGGCTAGCGGCTACGAGCAGTACGTC.

This clone was observed a single time. The chain joins TRBV24-1 to TRBJ2-3, with TRBD1 matching 7 bases. Germline assignment: CDR1 KGHDR and CDR2 SFDVKD. The CDR3 spans 14 residues. Trimming at V came to 0 bases and at J to 4 bases, leaving 0 bases not matched to a gene. The CDR3, as DNA: TGTGCCACCAGTGATTTGGACAGGGCAGATACGCAGTATTTT. Translating gives CATSDLDRADTQYF.

This clone was counted a few times. This chain joins TRBV5-1 and TRBJ2-2; 13 bases are a match to TRBD2. CDR1 is SGHRS and CDR2 is YFSETQ in the germline V gene. The V segment lost 4 bases and the J segment 7 bases; nucleotides outside the gene matches: 10. CDR3 length: 17 residues. The CDR3 sequence is CASSPHRTSGGIGELFF. CDR3 nucleotide sequence: TGCGCCAGCAGCCCACACCGGACTAGCGGGGGAATCGGGGAGCTGTTTTTT.

The CDR3 DNA reads as TGTGCCAGCAGCGCAGGGTTTAACACTGAAGCTTTCTTT. This encodes CASSAGFNTEAFF. This chain joins TRBV9 and TRBJ1-1; possible D gene TRBD1, 5 bases. The germline gives CDR1 SGDLS, CDR2 YYNGEE. V was shortened by 3 bases and J by 2 bases, with 8 bases between the two germline ends. This CDR3 comprises 13 residues.

J is TRBJ2-5 and V is TRBV2; 8 bases line up with TRBD2. V shed 9 bases and J 2 bases; nucleotides not matched to a gene: 8. CDR3 length equals 14 residues. Germline values: CDR1 SNHLY, CDR2 FYNNEI. In nucleotides, the CDR3 is TGTGCCAGGACCCCGGGGGGGTTGCAAGAGACCCAGTACTTC. It yields the protein CARTPGGLQETQYF.

Details on this clone: At one boundary the junction diverges from the germline segment, which might be a read error. The J gene is TRBJ2-1, the V gene TRBV6-5, with 7 bases matching TRBD1. CDR1 is MNHEY, CDR2 SVGAGI, per germline. The CDR3 has 16 amino acids. Here the CDR3 reads CASSNSARGMFNEQFF. The CDR3 DNA is TGTGCCAGCAGTAACTCAGCCAGGGGGATGTTCAATGAGCAGTTCTTC.

The V gene is TRBV9, the J gene TRBJ2-2, with TRBD2 identical over 11 bases. Unmatched junction bases numbered 7, after V lost 2 bases and J lost 7 bases. This CDR3 is built from 16 residues. Germline V gene lookup returns CDR1 SGDLS and CDR2 YYNGEE. The CDR3 is CASSVIAGGYSGELFF. DNA for the CDR3: TGTGCCAGCAGCGTCATAGCGGGAGGGTATAGCGGGGAGCTGTTTTTT.

V usage is TRBV5-1 and J usage is TRBJ2-3; TRBD2 matches 10 bases. V lost 0 bases, J lost 1 base, and 2 bases stayed unmatched. CDR1 is SGHRS, CDR2 YFSETQ, per germline. CDR3 size: 16 residues. CDR3 sequence reads: CASSLAGTSGTDTQYF. The CDR3 region has the DNA TGCGCCAGCAGCTTGGCCGGGACTAGCGGCACAGATACGCAGTATTTT.

CDR3 DNA sequence: TGTGCCTGGAGTGTGGAGGACCGGGCATACAATGAGCAGTTCTTC. It specifies CAWSVEDRAYNEQFF. J is TRBJ2-1 and V is TRBV30, with D tentatively TRBD2 (5 bases). The CDR3 loop spans 15 amino acids. Trimming removed 0 bases from V and 4 bases from J, with 13 bases in between. Germline CDR1 reads GTSNPN; CDR2 reads SVGIG (reference sequence).

For the CDR3, the DNA is TGCAGTGCTAGTCCGGGACAGGTTAACACCGGGGAGCTGTTTTTT. It translates to CSASPGQVNTGELFF. The chain carries TRBV20-1 and TRBJ2-2; 8 bases agree with TRBD1. Losses at the gene ends were 3 bases for V and 2 bases for J; bases not matched to a gene: 5. There are 15 residues in the CDR3. Germline lookup yields CDR1 DFQATT and CDR2 SNEGSKA (reference sequence).